These 14 T cell receptor beta chains were sequenced from one sample in a study of T-cell reconstitution after alpha-beta-depleted transplantation in children. TCRbeta library construction was performed incorporating unique molecular identifiers. A single record per CDR3 protein comes from TCRdb applying MiXCR to the PCR reads. This repertoire shows hundreds of thousands of distinct CDR3 sequences, roughly 8.2% found once; its top ten account for 6.3%. Sequenced material: PBMCs, mostly from graft donor cells, taken 180 days after TCRalphabeta/CD19-depleted stem cell transplant. Every receptor here comes from a male patient younger than 18 who had a stem cell transplant for acute lymphoblastic leukemia, so the T cells may come from the graft donor.

This clonotype was observed many times. This rearrangement joins TRBV7-3 to TRBJ1-2; D not certain. The CDR3 loop spans 13 amino acids. CDR1 is SGHTA, CDR2 FQGTGA, per germline. V lost 5 bases, J lost 3 bases, and 10 bases lay in between. CDR3 protein: CASSPRADYGYTF. The CDR3 bases are TGTGCCAGCAGCCCAAGGGCGGACTATGGCTACACCTTC.

This clonotype was found many times. The rearrangement joins TRBV28 to TRBJ1-1; D may be TRBD1 (5 bases). The germline V gene has CDR1 MDHEN and CDR2 SYDVKM. V shed 5 bases and J shed 12 bases, with 16 bases lying between them. The CDR3 is 12 residues long. CDR3 loop: CASSPGGTITFF. The CDR3 DNA sequence: TGTGCCAGCAGTCCGGGGGGGACGATAACTTTCTTT. The full variable domain, its missing parts supplied by reference TRBV28 and TRBJ1-1, is DVKVTQSSRYLVKRTGEKVFLECVQDMDHENMFWYRQDPGLGLRLIYFSYDVKMKEKGDIPEGYSVSREKKERFSLILESASTNQTSMYLCASSPGGTITFFGQGTRLTVV.

The chain employs TRBV20-1 and TRBJ2-2; possible D gene TRBD2, 5 bases. The V gene lost 0 bases and the J gene lost 4 bases, with 12 bases spanning the gap. The CDR3 covers 15 residues. Germline values: CDR1 DFQATT, CDR2 SNEGSKA (reference sequence). Here the CDR3 reads CSARDRLAGTGELFF. The CDR3 nucleotides are TGCAGTGCTAGAGATAGACTGGCGGGCACCGGGGAGCTGTTTTTT.

This clonotype has ten or more counts. This rearrangement joins TRBV13 to TRBJ2-1, with 7 bases fitting TRBD2. The junction had 3 bases not matched to a gene; V was cut back by 8 bases and J by 2 bases. The germline CDR1 and CDR2 sequences are PRHDT and FYEKMQ (reference sequence). CDR3 size: 13 residues. The CDR3 region is CASLRGTYNEQFF. The DNA of the CDR3 is TGTGCCAGCTTGCGGGGGACCTACAATGAGCAGTTCTTC.

In its sample, this clonotype was seen many times. This chain links TRBV7-2 with TRBJ2-5, with D possibly called TRBD1 or TRBD2 (5 bases each). Germline V CDR1 and CDR2: SGHTA, FQGNSA. Trimming removed 2 bases from V and 4 bases from J, with 14 bases in between. The CDR3 spans 15 residues. This chain's CDR3 is CASSLRPRDAETQYF. DNA of the CDR3: TGTGCCAGCAGCTTAAGGCCCCGGGACGCAGAGACCCAGTACTTC.

This clonotype was counted many times. The rearrangement joins TRBV2 to TRBJ2-5; the D gene is possibly TRBD1 (6 bases). The CDR3 covers 14 residues. The V and J ends lost 7 bases and 1 base respectively, with 13 bases between them. Germline V gene lookup returns CDR1 SNHLY and CDR2 FYNNEI. CDR3 protein: CASKVGHRQETQYF. The DNA of the CDR3 is TGTGCCAGCAAGGTGGGACACCGCCAAGAGACCCAGTACTTC.

This clonotype was observed at least ten times. The chain employs TRBV18 and TRBJ1-2; 7 bases match TRBD1. CDR3 length: 12 amino acids. V dropped 5 bases and J dropped 7; count of bases not matched to a gene: 4. Germline CDR1 KGHSH, CDR2 LQKENI. The CDR3 nucleotides read TGTGCCAGCTCAGCACAGGGGTCTGGCTACACCTTC. Its protein product is CASSAQGSGYTF.

This clonotype was seen repeatedly, ten times or more. The chain has TRBV7-8 and TRBJ2-2, with a possible D match to TRBD2 (6 bases). The CDR3 totals 17 residues. V dropped 2 bases and J dropped 1 base, with 14 bases sitting between them. The germline gives CDR1 SGHVS, CDR2 FQNEAQ. The CDR3 here is CASSLPSGRLNTGELFF. Written as DNA, the CDR3 is TGTGCCAGCAGCTTACCATCAGGGAGGCTGAACACCGGGGAGCTGTTTTTT.

This clonotype came up many times. This chain links TRBV6-1 with TRBJ1-5, with D maybe TRBD1 (5 bases). CDR1 MNHNS and CDR2 SASEGT come from the germline V gene. V lost 5 bases, J lost 2 bases, and 19 bases lay in between. The CDR3 has 17 amino acids. CDR3 in DNA: TGTGCCAGCAGTCCCTCTACAGGTGGGGGGGGCAATCAGCCCCAGCATTTT. It specifies CASSPSTGGGGNQPQHF.

This clonotype was seen at least ten times. An end of the junction does not agree with germline; a read error may underlie this. The CDR3 coding sequence is TGTGCTAGCAGCCCGGGGGCGGGACTCACCGGGGAGCTGTTTTTT. As protein: CASSPGAGLTGELFF. The chain employs TRBV7-7 and TRBJ2-2; D could derive from TRBD1 or TRBD2 (6 bases each). CDR1 is SSHAT, CDR2 FNYEAQ, per germline (reference sequence). The CDR3 runs to 15 residues.

The sample holds many counts of this clonotype. The genes are TRBV15 and TRBJ2-2; D possibly corresponds to TRBD1 (6 bases). This CDR3 region has 17 residues. CDR1 is LNHNV, CDR2 YYDKDF, per germline (reference sequence). Trimming took off 0 bases at V and 6 bases at J, with 17 bases between the two ends. Here the CDR3 reads CATSRDLERQVAGELFF. CDR3 nucleotide sequence: TGTGCCACCAGCAGAGATCTTGAACGACAGGTCGCCGGGGAGCTGTTTTTT.

Many counts were recorded for this clonotype. The CDR3 protein is CASSLIATGARETQYF. The CDR3 nucleotides read TGTGCCAGCAGTTTAATCGCGACAGGGGCTCGGGAGACCCAGTACTTC. This chain connects TRBV28 to TRBJ2-5, with TRBD1 identical over 8 bases. Germline CDR1 and CDR2: MDHEN and SYDVKM. J gave up 5 bases and V 2 bases, and 10 bases lay outside the gene matches. CDR3 size: 16 residues.

This clonotype was detected ten times or more. This chain uses TRBV18 with TRBJ1-1; TRBD1 might be the D (5 bases). Germline V gene data show CDR1 as KGHSH and CDR2 as LQKENI. V gave up 2 bases and J gave up 4 bases, with 11 bases separating them. This CDR3 contains 14 residues. The DNA of the CDR3 is TGTGCCAGCTCACCAGGGGGTGGGCTCACTGAAGCTTTCTTT. It is translated as CASSPGGGLTEAFF.

This clonotype was seen ten or more times. The J gene is TRBJ2-7, the V gene TRBV20-1, with D possibly being TRBD2 (5 bases). The CDR3 covers 15 residues. V was trimmed by 0 bases and J by 0 bases, leaving 12 bases between them. The V gene's germline CDR1 is DFQATT and CDR2 SNEGSKA (reference sequence). The CDR3: CSARDLGSSSYEQYF. The CDR3 DNA follows: TGCAGTGCTAGAGATCTGGGGAGTAGCTCCTACGAGCAGTACTTC.